The clone carrying this T cell receptor (beta chain) was found many times. What it binds is not known. The CDR3 is 17 residues long. Trimming took 4 bases from V and 1 from J, leaving 18 bases between them. The V gene's germline CDR1 is LGHDT and CDR2 YNNKEL (reference sequence). It was RNA transcripts that yielded the amplified TCR beta CDR3 regions. An initial round of RT-PCR targeting the TCR CDR3 relied on the HTBI primer set. Each CDR3 protein gets one entry after TCRdb re-called the multiplex PCR reads with MiXCR. The repertoire holds some 300,000 distinct CDR3 sequences, with around 20% as singletons. The record originates from a study of T cells in Graves' hyperthyroidism and ophthalmopathy. Broader study findings: Ophthalmopathy was model-predicted a median roughly 6.3 months pre-onset.

The chain employs TRBV3-1 and TRBJ2-3, with a tentative D call TRBD2 (6 bases). Sequencing input: blood. The clonotype was recovered from a man aged 45 to 65 with Graves' ophthalmopathy. This CDR3 reads CASSRGVAGRRTDTQYF. The CDR3 DNA reads TGTGCCAGCAGCCGGGGGGTCGCAGGGCGGCGCACAGATACGCAGTATTTT.